These 32 T cell receptor beta chains originate from one sample sequenced in a study of OX40 agonist ivuxolimab in advanced cancers. Generated by immunoSEQ multiplex PCR, the TCRdb table keeps only in-frame clones and is missing some. The profile shows tens of thousands of clones, 80% to 85% of them singletons. This specimen was CD4+ or CD8+ T cells sorted from blood, taken in a trial of the OX40 agonist ivuxolimab. Receptors were obtained from an adult with an advanced solid tumor such as melanoma, head and neck, liver or kidney cancer.

This chain joins TRBV5-8 and TRBJ1-4, with D unclear. V lost 1 base and J lost 6, with 10 bases in between. Looked up from germline, CDR1 is SGHTS and CDR2 is YDEGEE. The CDR3 consists of 14 residues. In nucleotides, the CDR3 is TGTGCCAGCAGCTTGATGACGGCCGATGAAAAACTGTTTTTT. Protein sequence: CASSLMTADEKLFF.

The chain joins TRBV5-4 to TRBJ2-2; D perhaps matches TRBD1 (6 bases). The germline gives CDR1 SGHNT, CDR2 YYREEE (reference sequence). The CDR3 has 14 residues. Trimming removed 2 bases from V and 2 bases from J, with 7 bases in between. CDR3 coding DNA: TGTGCCAGCAGCTTTGGGGGCAACACCGGGGAGCTGTTTTTT. Translating gives CASSFGGNTGELFF. Drawing the rest from reference TRBV5-4 and TRBJ2-2, the complete variable domain is ETGVTQSPTHLIKTRGQQVTLRCSSQSGHNTVSWYQQALGQGPQFIFQYYREEENGRGNFPPRFSGLQFPNYSSELNVNALELDDSALYLCASSFGGNTGELFFGEGSRLTVL.

The chain employs TRBV9 and TRBJ2-3; TRBD2 matches 11 bases. V shed 3 bases and J 4 bases; nucleotides not matched to a gene: 10. Germline V CDR1 and CDR2: SGDLS, YYNGEE. The CDR3 spans 17 residues. CDR3 DNA sequence: TGTGCCAGCAGCGGCGCCCCTAGCGGGAGGTTCCCAGATACGCAGTATTTT. It is translated as CASSGAPSGRFPDTQYF.

The chain recombines TRBV15 with TRBJ1-2, with D perhaps matching TRBD1 (6 bases). Germline CDR1 LNHNV, CDR2 YYDKDF (reference sequence). CDR3 length equals 14 residues. V shed 0 bases and J shed 4 bases, with 9 bases lying between them. The CDR3 loop reads CATSREGQFYGYTF. The DNA of the CDR3 is TGTGCCACCAGCAGAGAGGGACAATTCTATGGCTACACCTTC.

J is TRBJ1-1 and V is TRBV2, with D possibly matching TRBD1 (5 bases). CDR3 length equals 15 residues. Germline CDR1 is SNHLY and CDR2 is FYNNEI. V lost 2 bases to trimming and J lost 1 base, with 11 bases between them. CDR3 in amino acids: CASSELRQGNTEAFF. CDR3 nucleotides: TGTGCCAGCAGTGAATTAAGGCAGGGGAACACTGAAGCTTTCTTT.

A note on this clone: The identical CDR3 is also encoded by other nucleotide sequences in the sample. J is TRBJ1-3 and V is TRBV6-5, with D unclear. The CDR3 is 15 residues long. The germline V gene encodes CDR1 MNHEY and CDR2 SVGAGI. V was shortened by 7 bases and J by 0 bases, with 13 bases between the two germline ends. CDR3 nucleotides: TGTGCCAGCAAACTAGAGACGGCCTCTGGAAACACCATATATTTT. As protein: CASKLETASGNTIYF.

The V call is TRBV13, the J call TRBJ2-4; D remains ambiguous. Germline V CDR1 and CDR2: PRHDT, FYEKMQ (reference sequence). The V end was cut by 0 bases, the J end by 2 bases, with 5 bases between. The CDR3 length is 14 residues. The CDR3 DNA is TGTGCCAGCAGCTTAGGGGGGACCAAAAACATTCAGTACTTC. It encodes CASSLGGTKNIQYF.

This chain connects TRBV11-2 to TRBJ2-7; 7 bases are shared with TRBD2. CDR3 length equals 13 residues. The V segment lost 3 bases and the J segment 7 bases; nucleotides outside the gene matches: 6. Germline V lookup: CDR1 SGHAT, CDR2 FQNNGV. This chain's CDR3 is CASSLASGGEQYF. Here the CDR3 DNA reads TGTGCCAGCAGCTTGGCTAGCGGTGGGGAGCAGTACTTC. The variable domain in full, completed from reference TRBV11-2 and TRBJ2-7, reads EAGVAQSPRYKIIEKRQSVAFWCNPISGHATLYWYQQILGQGPKLLIQFQNNGVVDDSQLPKDRFSAERLKGVDSTLKIQPAKLEDSAVYLCASSLASGGEQYFGPGTRLTVT.

Here the CDR3 DNA reads TGTGCCAGCAGCGAAGCCGGGACAGCTGAAGCTTTCTTT. It encodes CASSEAGTAEAFF. This sequence joins TRBV9 and TRBJ1-1, with TRBD1 identical over 7 bases. The V gene's germline CDR1 is SGDLS and CDR2 YYNGEE. After removal of 3 bases from V and 6 bases from J, the junction contained 5 bases not matched to a gene. The CDR3 sequence is 13 residues long.

The gene calls are TRBV30 and TRBJ2-3; no clear D gene. The CDR3 is 14 residues long. The V gene's germline CDR1 is GTSNPN and CDR2 SVGIG (reference sequence). V was shortened by 2 bases and J by 2 bases, with 11 bases between the two germline ends. CDR3 loop: CAWSLTIPTDTQYF. The DNA of the CDR3 is TGTGCCTGGAGTTTGACAATTCCCACAGATACGCAGTATTTT. Full variable domain (rest looked up from reference TRBV30 and TRBJ2-3): SQTIHQWPATLVQPVGSPLSLECTVEGTSNPNLYWYRQAAGRGLQLLFYSVGIGQISSEVPQNLSASRPQDRQFILSSKKLLLSDSGFYLCAWSLTIPTDTQYFGPGTRLTVL.

This chain uses TRBV4-1 with TRBJ2-7; D possibly corresponds to TRBD2 (5 bases). The CDR3 sequence is 16 residues long. Germline CDR1 MGHRA, CDR2 YSYEKL. Between the trimmed V and J ends, which lost 0 bases and 4 bases, there was a span of 16 bases. CDR3 in DNA: TGCGCCAGCAGCCAAGAGAGTCGCGGCGGGTATTACGAGCAGTACGTC. Translating it yields CASSQESRGGYYEQYV.

The rearrangement uses TRBV2 and TRBJ1-5, with 10 bases that match TRBD1. Germline CDR1 reads SNHLY; CDR2 reads FYNNEI. This CDR3 spans 18 amino acids. J was trimmed by 5 bases and V by 2 bases; bases with no gene match: 12. CDR3 in amino acids: CASSEYPVDRGRDQPQHF. The CDR3 DNA is TGTGCCAGCAGTGAATATCCCGTTGACAGGGGGCGAGATCAGCCCCAGCATTTT.

The chain recombines TRBV7-9 with TRBJ2-6; D call uncertain. The length of the CDR3 is 12 residues. Germline lookup yields CDR1 SEHNR and CDR2 FQNEAQ (reference sequence). V was shortened by 10 bases and J by 4 bases, with 8 bases between the two germline ends. CDR3: CATYLGANVLTF. DNA for the CDR3: TGTGCCACCTATTTAGGGGCCAACGTCCTGACTTTC.

This rearrangement joins TRBV4-1 to TRBJ2-1, with D tentatively TRBD2 (6 bases). CDR3 length: 15 amino acids. Germline loops: CDR1 MGHRA, CDR2 YSYEKL. V was trimmed by 1 base and J by 0 bases, leaving 7 bases between them. DNA of the CDR3: TGCGCCAGCAGCCAAGTAGCGGTCTCCTACAATGAGCAGTTCTTC. This encodes CASSQVAVSYNEQFF.

The chain couples TRBV6-1 to TRBJ2-1; 7 bases fit TRBD2. The CDR3 covers 14 residues. CDR1 is MNHNS and CDR2 is SASEGT in the germline V gene. V gave up 8 bases and J gave up 2 bases; unmatched junction bases: 6. CDR3 nucleotides: TGTGCCAGCGAAAGGAGCGGGGCCTACAATGAGCAGTTCTTC. Translation: CASERSGAYNEQFF.

The rearrangement uses TRBV27 and TRBJ2-1; D gene unclear. This CDR3 contains 13 residues. The V end lost 5 bases, the J end lost 8 bases, and 13 bases lay between the germline ends. CDR1 is MNHEY and CDR2 is SMNVEV in the germline V gene (reference sequence). The CDR3 loop is CASSPRMFYEQFF. The CDR3 DNA follows: TGTGCCAGCAGTCCCAGGATGTTTTATGAGCAGTTCTTC.

This clone was found once. The V call is TRBV27, the J call TRBJ2-7; 10 bases line up with TRBD1. CDR3 size: 17 residues. CDR1 MNHEY and CDR2 SMNVEV come from the germline V gene (reference sequence). V shed 2 bases, J shed 7 bases, and the junction held 14 bases outside the gene matches. CDR3 in amino acids: CASSLLAAGTGVNEQYF. The CDR3 DNA sequence: TGTGCCAGCAGTTTACTGGCAGCCGGGACAGGGGTGAATGAGCAGTACTTC.

The chain employs TRBV19 and TRBJ2-7; TRBD2 is a possible D gene (5 bases). Per the germline V gene, CDR1 is LNHDA and CDR2 is SQIVND (reference sequence). V shed 5 bases and J shed 4 bases, with 18 bases lying between them. CDR3 length: 15 amino acids. CDR3 sequence (DNA): TGTGCCAGTAGTCCTCGCCTAAGCGGAATATACGAGCAGTACTTC. It is translated as CASSPRLSGIYEQYF.

The chain recombines TRBV4-3 with TRBJ1-1, with D uncertain. CDR3 length equals 16 residues. CDR1 LGHNA and CDR2 YSLEER come from the germline V gene. Trimming cost V 0 bases and J 7 bases, with 18 bases left between them. The CDR3 reads CASSQDTAGEILEAFF. CDR3 DNA sequence: TGCGCCAGCAGCCAAGATACAGCTGGGGAAATACTTGAAGCTTTCTTT.

This chain's CDR3 is CATGKGLATSTDTQYF. The CDR3 DNA reads as TGTGCCACCGGAAAGGGACTAGCGACTAGCACAGATACGCAGTATTTT. The chain couples TRBV27 to TRBJ2-3; 10 positions agree with TRBD2. V lost 10 bases and J lost 0; bases outside the gene matches: 10. Looked up from germline, CDR1 is MNHEY and CDR2 is SMNVEV (reference sequence). The CDR3 sequence is 16 residues long.

The rearrangement joins TRBV27 to TRBJ2-3; TRBD1 matches 8 bases. From germline, CDR1 is MNHEY and CDR2 SMNVEV (reference sequence). Losses at the gene ends were 5 bases for V and 4 bases for J; bases not matched to a gene: 8. There are 15 residues in the CDR3. CDR3 region: CASSLLTGEADTQYF. CDR3 bases: TGTGCCAGCAGTCTCCTGACAGGGGAGGCAGATACGCAGTATTTT.

V gene TRBV29-1 combines with J gene TRBJ2-5; D is uncertain. The CDR3 has 13 residues. Germline V CDR1 and CDR2: SQVTM, ANQGSEA. The ends were cut back, 6 bases at V and 5 bases at J, with 16 bases in the middle. The CDR3 coding sequence is TGCAGCGTCCGGCACAGCCCATGGGAGACCCAGTACTTC. This sequence encodes CSVRHSPWETQYF.

V is TRBV27 and J is TRBJ1-1, with D possibly being TRBD1 (5 bases). V lost 10 bases, J lost 5 bases, and 14 bases lay in between. Per the germline V gene, CDR1 is MNHEY and CDR2 is SMNVEV (reference sequence). The CDR3 totals 12 residues. The CDR3 is CATGYGGTEAFF. The CDR3 DNA reads TGTGCCACCGGTTATGGGGGAACTGAAGCTTTCTTT.

On this clone: This sample includes further DNA sequences coding for the same CDR3. This sequence joins TRBV7-9 and TRBJ1-4, with a tentative D call TRBD1 (5 bases). Germline CDR1 reads SEHNR; CDR2 reads FQNEAQ (reference sequence). The V gene lost 2 bases and the J gene lost 8 bases, with 15 bases spanning the gap. The CDR3 sequence is 15 residues long. CDR3 bases: TGTGCCAGCAGCTTATTCGGGGGTCCCGGAGAAAAACTGTTTTTT. Protein sequence: CASSLFGGPGEKLFF.

This rearrangement joins TRBV27 to TRBJ1-4; 12 positions agree with TRBD1. Trimming at V came to 3 bases and at J to 5 bases, leaving 10 bases not matched to a gene. The germline gives CDR1 MNHEY, CDR2 SMNVEV (reference sequence). This CDR3 contains 18 residues. CDR3 DNA: TGTGCCAGCAGTTTGACCCCGGGACAGGGGGCACCAAATGAAAAACTGTTTTTT. As protein: CASSLTPGQGAPNEKLFF.

The J gene is TRBJ2-7, the V gene TRBV28; D might be TRBD2 (6 bases). Per the germline V gene, CDR1 is MDHEN and CDR2 is SYDVKM. V gave up 4 bases and J gave up 8 bases, with 21 bases separating them. The CDR3 spans 15 residues. In nucleotides, the CDR3 is TGTGCCAGCAGTTCTCAACGCGGGGCGCGGTACAAGCAGTACTTC. This gives the protein CASSSQRGARYKQYF.

As for this clone: This sample also contains other DNA sequences that code for the same CDR3. The chain couples TRBV9 to TRBJ1-5, with D possibly matching TRBD1 (5 bases). The V and J ends lost 2 bases and 4 bases respectively, with 10 bases between them. The CDR3 contains 14 residues. Germline CDR1 SGDLS, CDR2 YYNGEE. The CDR3 DNA reads as TGTGCCAGCAGCGTTGGGGCAGGGAATCAGCCCCAGCATTTT. This sequence encodes CASSVGAGNQPQHF.

This chain links TRBV4-3 with TRBJ2-1; TRBD2 is a possible D gene (6 bases). Trimming stripped 0 bases from V and 7 bases from J, with 7 bases between. Per the germline V gene, CDR1 is LGHNA and CDR2 is YSLEER. The CDR3 consists of 13 residues. The CDR3 coding sequence is TGCGCCAGCAGCCAAGAGGCGGGGAATGAGCAGTTCTTC. Translating it yields CASSQEAGNEQFF.

This chain joins TRBV6-1 and TRBJ2-7; TRBD1 is a possible D gene (6 bases). From germline, CDR1 is MNHNS and CDR2 SASEGT. V dropped 5 bases and J dropped 1 base, with 9 bases sitting between them. The CDR3 extends over 13 amino acids. The DNA of the CDR3 is TGTGCCAGCAGTCACGGACAGTCCTACGAGCAGTACGTC. Translation gives CASSHGQSYEQYV.

This chain connects TRBV7-9 to TRBJ1-6; 10 bases map to TRBD1. Germline loops: CDR1 SEHNR, CDR2 FQNEAQ (reference sequence). This CDR3 comprises 14 residues. Trimming took 4 bases from V and 14 from J; bases not matched to a gene: 8. CDR3 loop: CASSSSGTGEALHF. The CDR3 coding sequence is TGTGCCAGCAGCTCCTCCGGGACAGGGGAAGCCCTCCACTTT.

The chain couples TRBV19 to TRBJ2-1; TRBD2 matches at 8 bases. The CDR3 sequence is 14 residues long. Germline trimming cut 4 bases from V and 4 bases from J; bases unmatched to any gene: 3. Germline V CDR1 and CDR2: LNHDA, SQIVND (reference sequence). CDR3 in DNA: TGTGCCAGTAGTAGCGGGGGGATTTACAATGAGCAGTTCTTC. Its protein product is CASSSGGIYNEQFF.

This sequence joins TRBV11-2 and TRBJ2-2, with TRBD2 matching 7 bases. CDR1 is SGHAT, CDR2 FQNNGV, per germline. J lost 6 bases, V lost 4 bases, and 2 bases had no gene match. The CDR3 runs to 13 residues. CDR3 DNA: TGTGCCAGCAGCTCTAGCGGCCCCGGGGAGCTGTTTTTT. It yields the protein CASSSSGPGELFF.